This T cell receptor (beta chain) stems from a study of spatial heterogeneity in lung cancer (dated by TCRdb to between 2018 and 2021). Study-wide context: Donors were 72 patients with early-stage, untreated non-small cell lung cancer from the lung TRACERx cohort. Follow-up PBMC samples were sequenced whenever available, with a median time to follow-up of around two years after resection. Beta-chain transcripts were consistently detected in greater numbers than alpha-chain transcripts, which likely reflects a higher abundance of beta-chain transcripts. In the raw uncorrected reads, each unique combination of TCR and UMI appeared more than ten times on average. The study quantitatively compared TCR alpha and beta repertoires across multiple tumor regions, matched nontumor lung and blood in non-small cell lung cancer. Nonsynonymous mutation counts, determined by whole-exome sequencing of tumor tissue, were related to TCR repertoire features. Both alpha and beta chains were TCR-sequenced in samples taken at surgery, namely 220 tumor regions, 62 to 70 matched nontumor lung samples and 45 to 60 PBMC samples. Study-wide findings and limitations: Ubiquitous expanded tumor TCRs were detected in blood more often at tumor resection than at routine follow-up. Confirming at a functional level the hypothesis that regional TCRs recognize regional mutations was considered to require additional single-cell paired TCR alpha and beta sequencing. Comparisons of baseline and follow-up blood repertoires included only approximately 13 patients.

Between the V and J ends, shortened by 4 bases and 10 bases respectively, the junction contains 17 bases. There are 15 amino acids in the CDR3, from cysteine to phenylalanine inclusive. This entry keeps only the CDR3 DNA: 45 bases, framed from base 1. Via the germline V gene, CDR1 is MDHEN and CDR2 SYDVKM. This clonotype was seen ten or more times. Its antigen remains unidentified. Per-base qualities were not stored, and no clone one base away is much larger. The library was obtained by 5' RACE. This sample was sequenced with a NextSeq 500. The TCR library protocol attached a unique molecular identifier to each TCR cDNA molecule to allow correction of PCR and sequencing errors. The authors' analysis ran thus. TCR identification, UMI-based error correction and CDR3 extraction were all carried out with Decombinator tools. Expanded TCRs were defined as those above a frequency of 2 per 1,000, corresponding to the top 1% of the tumor frequency distribution. Each repertoire was subsampled 100 times to 5,000 TCRs, after which Renyi diversity was computed with the R vegan package. CDR3 similarity networks were built from amino acid triplet string-kernel similarity, with CDR3s being connected when pairwise similarity was above 0.82. The public reads were reanalyzed by TCRdb: fastp trimming at Q25, MiXCR alignment, in-frame beta chains only. A single entry per CDR3 protein holds the most common genes and DNA from its merged rows. The V and J calls were not made by the authors but by TCRdb's processing. The sample table contains roughly 15,000 distinct CDR3 sequences; only one count was recorded for just under 6.5% of them. In total, the top ten clones hold around 25% of the sample.

The meaning of the sample's time point label: blood at routine non-recurrence follow-up after resection. For TCR sequencing, whole RNA was extracted from tumor and nontumor lung tissue, or from cryopreserved PBMC samples, and no cell sorting was done. Only patients for whom sufficient RNA was available from at least two tumor regions were selected for TCR sequencing. The chain is assembled from TRBV28 and TRBJ1-6; the D segment could be TRBD1, given 5 matching bases. The clonotype originates from a male donor with early-stage non-small cell lung cancer. The sample in question was PBMCs, obtained at follow-up. The DNA sequence is given as TGTGCCAGCAGTTCCAGTCCCAGGGCTGTCTCACCCCTCCACTTT. Its coded protein is CASSSSPRAVSPLHF.